This T cell receptor (beta chain) was sequenced in a study of CD8 T cells in Susac syndrome. The authors reverse transcribed roughly 0.5 to 1 ug RNA with random hexamers. Amplification of TCR beta CDR3 across 54 Vbeta and 13 Jbeta was performed with immunoSEQ multiplex PCR. TCRdb analysed the immunoSEQ multiplex PCR reads with MiXCR anew, one entry per CDR3 protein. Here the sample spans over 150,000 distinct CDR3 sequences, around 94% being singletons. Sequencing of TCR beta was performed on blood CD8+ T cells and on blood CD4+ T cells. This CDR3 contains 13 residues. From germline, CDR1 is MNHEY and CDR2 SVGEGT. The V and J ends lost 6 bases and 0 bases respectively, with 6 bases between them.

This receptor was obtained from a human donor with Susac syndrome. The specimen was CD4+ T cells from PBMCs. The V gene is TRBV6-2 or TRBV6-3, the J gene TRBJ2-1; D gene unclear. The CDR3 DNA is TGTGCCAGCAGAGGTAGCTCCTACAATGAGCAGTTCTTC. Its translation is CASRGSSYNEQFF.